Below, one T cell receptor beta chain is given with its context. The antigen it recognizes is unknown. The reads were generated on a NextSeq 550. The Human TCR Profiling Kit (MiLaboratory) was used to prepare UMI-labeled 5' RACE TRB cDNA libraries. The full amount of extracted RNA was used for cDNA synthesis, and the full amount of resulting cDNA was used for PCR amplification. The libraries were made side by side, with each library going through the same number of PCR cycles. In the original analysis: With a minimum of two reads required per UMI, MIGEC and MiXCR pulled out about 50,000 +/- 10,000 unique UMI-labeled TRB cDNA molecules from each library. An average of about 40,000 +/- 10,000 functional in-frame TRB CDR3 nucleotide clonotypes without stop codons was found per library. Diversity metrics, including normalized Shannon-Wiener and Chao1, were computed in VDJtools after downsampling to 5000 UMI-labeled TRB molecules per sample. VDJtools was used to calculate clonotype-size-weighted physicochemical properties of the central five CDR3 residues, namely interaction energy, strength, volume and Kidera factor 4. TCRdb reprocessed the reads into one record per CDR3 protein sequence, lacking DNA. For this entry, the V and J calls and clone size follow TCRdb and not the study's own pipeline. This sample's table contains around 84,000 distinct CDR3 sequences. The ten largest clones take up around 0.82% of the sample.

For each CD8+ T cell subset, flow sorting was done in triplicate, and a few hundred thousand cells per subset went directly into RLT lysis buffer. Naive CD8+ T cells were defined stringently as CD45RO-CCR7+CD27+CD95- to exclude memory contaminants. Standard density gradient centrifugation was used to isolate peripheral blood mononuclear cells from buffy coats. Naive CXCR3-negative and CXCR3-positive CD8+ T cells were flow-sorted using a FACSAria III. Total RNA was extracted from sorted cells with an RNeasy Mini Kit. The sample comes from a study of CXCR3-negative and CXCR3-positive naive CD8 T cells (dated by TCRdb to the late 2010s). In the study overall: About 150 million TRB reads were obtained in total, roughly 1.5 +/- 0.3 million reads per library. Diversity and physicochemical repertoire analyses were performed on around 10 donors pooled from two independent experiments. The TRBV-TRBJ cluster analysis covered naive subsets from 5 donors and memory cells from 3 donors. What the study reported, not specific to this receptor: Because surface CD5, which has been linked to self-reactivity in mice, was comparable between naive subsets, TCR interaction strength was also inferred from TRB CDR3 physicochemical properties. Within the same donor, TRBV-TRBJ usage looked similar between naive CXCR3-negative and CXCR3-positive cells, but memory cells had distinct patterns. Repertoire diversity was comparably high in both naive subsets but much lower in memory CD8+ T cells. TRB CDR3s from CXCR3-positive naive cells showed higher hydrophobicity (lower Kidera factor 4), lower energy, and higher strength and volume indices than CXCR3-negative naive cells. Freshly isolated PBMCs were used for most assays because CXCR3 expression partially decreased after cryopreservation.

Its CDR3 holds 15 amino acids, cysteine through phenylalanine. Only the protein is available. According to the germline V gene (reference sequence), CDR1 reads SSHAT and CDR2 reads FNYEAQ. The material sequenced was naive CXCR3+ CD8+ T cells from blood. The cell subset or site label, as the study defines it: CD45RO-CCR7+CD27+CD95- naive CD8+ T cells expressing CXCR3 (TNR3+). The chain joins TRBV7-7 to TRBJ2-1. The clonotype comes from a human donor in good health. Some clones in this sample may be carry-over from other donors' samples. CDR3 region: CASSPSGNSYNEQFF.